Below are 21 T cell receptor beta chains sequenced from a single sample in a study of OX40 agonist ivuxolimab in advanced cancers. Libraries were prepared by immunoSEQ multiplex PCR; TCRdb keeps only in-frame clonotypes and omits some of them. The sample gives 100,000 or so clones, 90% to 97% of which show up once; approximately 2% is in the top ten. Here the sequenced sample was CD4+ or CD8+ T cells sorted from blood, taken in a trial of the OX40 agonist ivuxolimab. The receptor source for this set is an adult with an advanced solid tumor such as melanoma, head and neck, liver or kidney cancer.

A few counts support this clone. The chain carries TRBV2 and TRBJ2-1, with 7 positions matching TRBD2. The length of the CDR3 is 14 residues. J gave up 0 bases and V 6 bases, and 2 bases lay outside the gene matches. Germline V gene sequence: CDR1 SNHLY, CDR2 FYNNEI. CDR3 loop: CASSGGYSYNEQFF. The CDR3, as DNA: TGTGCCAGCAGCGGGGGGTACTCCTACAATGAGCAGTTCTTC.

The V call is TRBV4-1, the J call TRBJ1-2, with TRBD1 matching 12 bases. CDR3 size: 16 residues. J was trimmed by 8 bases and V by 7 bases; bases with no gene match: 14. In germline, CDR1 is MGHRA, CDR2 YSYEKL. CDR3 bases: TGCGCCAGCACCTCATCCGAGGGACAGGGGGCAAGAGGCTACACCTTC. Translated: CASTSSEGQGARGYTF.

DNA for the CDR3: TGCGCCAGCAGCCAAGGGGGCAGCATCTACGAGCAGTACTTC. This codes for CASSQGGSIYEQYF. The rearrangement uses TRBV4-3 and TRBJ2-7, with a possible D match to TRBD1 (5 bases). The germline V and J ends were trimmed by 1 base and 3 bases, with 10 bases remaining between them. Germline lookup yields CDR1 LGHNA and CDR2 YSLEER. CDR3 length equals 14 residues.

This chain uses TRBV5-1 with TRBJ1-1, with a weak D call TRBD1 (5 bases). This CDR3 comprises 15 residues. Germline CDR1 and CDR2: SGHRS and YFSETQ. The V and J ends lost 0 bases and 1 base respectively, with 10 bases between them. The CDR3: CASSLGGTSNTEAFF. The CDR3, as DNA: TGCGCCAGCAGCTTGGGGGGGACTTCGAACACTGAAGCTTTCTTT.

The chain joins TRBV29-1 to TRBJ1-1; D might be TRBD1 (5 bases). The CDR3 runs to 10 residues. With 7 bases removed from V and 13 bases from J, the gap between germline ends came to 16 bases. Germline V gene data show CDR1 as SQVTM and CDR2 as ANQGSEA. CDR3 amino acids: CSGEQDPVFF. For the CDR3, the DNA is TGCAGCGGGGAACAGGATCCTGTTTTCTTT.

CDR3 coding DNA: TGTGCCAGCGGGAGGGATCGAAATTCACCCCTCCACTTT. This encodes CASGRDRNSPLHF. This chain connects TRBV5-4 to TRBJ1-6; D is unclear. This CDR3 comprises 13 residues. V lost 7 bases and J 7 bases, leaving 12 bases between the germline ends. From germline, CDR1 is SGHNT and CDR2 YYREEE (reference sequence).

The J gene is TRBJ2-1, the V gene TRBV27; D is unclear. Trimming stripped 3 bases from V and 6 bases from J, with 12 bases between. The germline V gene has CDR1 MNHEY and CDR2 SMNVEV (reference sequence). This CDR3 comprises 14 residues. The CDR3 DNA follows: TGTGCCAGCAGTTTTGCCGGAGTGGGCAATGAGCAGTTCTTC. It specifies CASSFAGVGNEQFF.

V usage is TRBV27 and J usage is TRBJ2-7, with 8 bases lining up with TRBD1. Germline CDR1 is MNHEY and CDR2 is SMNVEV (reference sequence). The CDR3 totals 14 residues. V shed 5 bases, J shed 1 base, and the junction held 4 bases outside the gene matches. CDR3 sequence reads: CASSRRDRSYEQYF. The CDR3 bases are TGTGCCAGCAGTCGGCGGGACAGGTCCTACGAGCAGTACTTC.

The chain recombines TRBV6-1 with TRBJ2-1; the match to TRBD1 covers 10 bases. The length of the CDR3 is 15 residues. J lost 6 bases, V lost 2 bases, and 4 bases had no gene match. CDR1 and CDR2 (germline): MNHNS, SASEGT. CDR3 sequence: CASSERQGAGNEQFF. In DNA form, the CDR3 reads TGTGCCAGCAGTGAAAGACAGGGGGCGGGCAATGAGCAGTTCTTC.

The chain recombines TRBV4-1 with TRBJ2-1; D call uncertain. The germline V and J ends were trimmed by 0 bases and 5 bases, with 5 bases remaining between them. The CDR3 runs to 13 residues. The germline V gene has CDR1 MGHRA and CDR2 YSYEKL. CDR3: CASSQESDNEQFF. The CDR3 nucleotides read TGCGCCAGCAGCCAAGAGTCCGACAATGAGCAGTTCTTC.

This chain uses TRBV6-5 with TRBJ2-7; the D is unclear. This CDR3 comprises 11 residues. CDR1 and CDR2 (germline): MNHEY, SVGAGI. V was shortened by 5 bases and J by 3 bases, with 5 bases between the two germline ends. The CDR3 is CASSPSYEQYF. CDR3 nucleotide sequence: TGTGCCAGCAGTCCCAGCTACGAGCAGTACTTC.

The chain carries TRBV2 and TRBJ1-2, with D perhaps TRBD1 (5 bases). Germline assignment: CDR1 SNHLY and CDR2 FYNNEI. V was shortened by 5 bases and J by 2 bases, with 12 bases between the two germline ends. The CDR3 totals 14 residues. The DNA for the CDR3 is TGTGCCAGCAGTCTCTCTGGGGCGAACTATGGCTACACCTTC. The encoded protein is CASSLSGANYGYTF.

With regard to this clone: The junction and the germline gene differ at one end; a read error may be behind it. V usage is TRBV6-5 and J usage is TRBJ2-2; D may be TRBD2 (6 bases). In germline, CDR1 is MNHEY, CDR2 SVGAGI. CDR3 length: 13 amino acids. This CDR3 is CAISLGGTGELFF. The DNA of the CDR3 is TGTGCCATCAGTCTCGGGGGCACCGGGGAGCTGTTTTTT.

The genes are TRBV6-6 and TRBJ2-7; D unresolved. The CDR3 extends over 15 amino acids. Germline values: CDR1 MNHNY, CDR2 SVGAGI (reference sequence). V lost 6 bases and J lost 4, with 19 bases in between. The CDR3 loop is CASSPHIDTYYEQYF. The DNA of the CDR3 is TGTGCCAGCAGCCCCCACATAGACACCTATTACGAGCAGTACTTC.

The CDR3 sequence is CASSLGGVRSYEQYF. The CDR3 DNA sequence: TGTGCCAGCAGCTTAGGGGGGGTCAGGTCCTACGAGCAGTACTTC. J is TRBJ2-7 and V is TRBV7-9; a possible D gene is TRBD2 (6 bases). The CDR3 has 15 amino acids. Looked up from germline, CDR1 is SEHNR and CDR2 is FQNEAQ (reference sequence). The V end lost 1 base, the J end lost 1 base, and 11 bases lay between the germline ends.

The CDR3 here is CASNPAPRTTGQETQYF. CDR3 coding DNA: TGTGCCAGCAACCCCGCCCCCCGGACGACAGGCCAAGAGACCCAGTACTTC. The chain has TRBV7-9 and TRBJ2-5, with D possibly being TRBD1 (6 bases). Trimming cost V 7 bases and J 1 base, with 22 bases left between them. The germline V gene encodes CDR1 SEHNR and CDR2 FQNEAQ (reference sequence). The CDR3 consists of 17 residues.

V gene TRBV7-6 combines with J gene TRBJ2-3, with 10 bases that match TRBD1. Germline V CDR1 and CDR2: SGHVS, FNYEAQ. CDR3 size: 15 residues. Losses at the gene ends were 5 bases for V and 5 bases for J; bases not matched to a gene: 7. The CDR3 region is CASSRRGQGEDTQYF. The CDR3 coding sequence is TGTGCCAGCAGCCGCCGCGGACAGGGGGAAGATACGCAGTATTTT.

This rearrangement joins TRBV19 to TRBJ2-2; no clear D gene. The ends were cut back, 6 bases at V and 6 bases at J, with 5 bases in the middle. Germline V lookup: CDR1 LNHDA, CDR2 SQIVND (reference sequence). The CDR3 runs to 11 residues. CDR3 in amino acids: CASRFSGELFF. The CDR3 DNA follows: TGTGCCAGTAGGTTTTCCGGGGAGCTGTTTTTT.

The rearrangement links TRBV5-3 to TRBJ2-1; 8 positions agree with TRBD2. TRBV5-3 is known as an ORF, though its function is uncertain. The CDR3 consists of 16 residues. The V gene end was trimmed by 1 base and the J gene end by 8 bases; junction bases not matched to a gene: 11. In DNA, the CDR3 is TGTGCCAGAAGCTTGTTCGGACGGGAGGGCCGGGATGAGCAGTTCTTC. This encodes CARSLFGREGRDEQFF.

The chain couples TRBV9 to TRBJ1-1, with 9 positions matching TRBD1. The CDR3 runs 13 residues. Germline-derived CDR1 and CDR2 are SGDLS and YYNGEE. V gave up 3 bases and J gave up 5 bases; unmatched junction bases: 2. The CDR3 region is CASSATGGTEAFF. The DNA for the CDR3 is TGTGCCAGCAGCGCGACAGGGGGAACTGAAGCTTTCTTT.

V usage is TRBV4-1 and J usage is TRBJ2-3, with 8 nucleotides matching TRBD1. V lost 4 bases, J lost 3 bases, and 6 bases stayed unmatched. From germline, CDR1 is MGHRA and CDR2 YSYEKL. The CDR3 totals 15 residues. This CDR3 is CASSRTTGETDTQYF. The CDR3 DNA reads as TGCGCCAGCAGCCGGACGACAGGGGAAACAGATACGCAGTATTTT.